The clone carrying this T cell receptor beta chain was seen a few times. This specimen belongs to a study of cytomegalovirus exposure and HLA in healthy donors. Unmatched junction bases numbered 7, after V lost 4 bases and J lost 8 bases. CDR3 length: 14 amino acids. Looked up from germline, CDR1 is MNHNS and CDR2 is SASEGT. Primers for the PCR totalled 60 Vbeta and 13 Jbeta. Profiled with immunoSEQ multiplex PCR; TCRdb holds only in-frame clones, not every one. The table records approximately 53,000 clones, 77% of them present only once. The chain combines TRBV6-1 with TRBJ2-1; 8 positions match TRBD1. Sequencing was done on a sample of PBMCs. The sequence was collected from a woman aged 40 to 55 in good health and CMV-seropositive. DNA for the CDR3: TGTGCCAGCAGTGTGGCAGGGGGCATGTATGAGCAGTTCTTC. Protein: CASSVAGGMYEQFF.